These T cell receptor beta chains were read from a single sample in a study of blood T cells in healthy people across ages. TCRdb re-called the 5' RACE reads through MiXCR, storing one row per CDR3 protein. The sample has over a million distinct CDR3 sequences; around 59% are singletons. The sequenced material came from blood. The source is a man between 18 and 29 years old in good health. The CDR3 runs from the conserved cysteine through the conserved F or W.

CASGDYRGDSAAFF	TRBV7-2	TRBJ1-1
CASSSEIPTYEQYF	TRBV6-2/TRBV6-3	TRBJ2-7
CASSPWMGGIQFF	TRBV27	TRBJ2-1
CSVESRGSGELFF	TRBV29-1	TRBJ2-2
CASSVLQPNTGELFF	TRBV2	TRBJ2-2
CASSPVLVQGAYEQYF	TRBV18	TRBJ2-7
CSVQGQGQGYTF	TRBV29-1	TRBJ1-2
CATGQISNQPQHF	TRBV12-3/TRBV12-4	TRBJ1-5
CASSQGTGADGGNEQFF	TRBV4-1	TRBJ2-1
CASSEAADQETQYF	TRBV12-3/TRBV12-4	TRBJ2-5
CASSQAQPLGYNEQFF	TRBV4-1	TRBJ2-1
CASSLWRADSGANVLTF	TRBV4-1	TRBJ2-6
CASSVGGSNEQYF	TRBV9	TRBJ2-7
CASSLGASTSTDAQYF	TRBV5-1	TRBJ2-3
CASSQGGEPTYEQFF	TRBV4-1	TRBJ2-1
CASSPGQGAISNEQFF	TRBV7-7	TRBJ2-1
CSVSTVNEQYF	TRBV29-1	TRBJ2-7
CSVEGAPVNTDTQYF	TRBV29-1	TRBJ2-3
CSATRQGANNEQYF	TRBV20-1	.
CASSARDFNNEQFF	TRBV10-2	TRBJ2-1
CASRGLGDEQYF	TRBV13	TRBJ2-7
CASSPDGTREQYF	TRBV28	.
CATSDQGAGGYTF	TRBV24-1	TRBJ1-2
CASSYIVGFNEKLFF	TRBV11-2	TRBJ1-4
CASSHLDRRLSEQYF	TRBV3-1	TRBJ2-7
CASSSYPGPYNEQFF	TRBV5-1	TRBJ2-1
CASSVGQSSNQPQHF	TRBV27	TRBJ1-5
CASSALDRVETQYF	TRBV25-1	.
CASSTIQGKANEKLFF	TRBV21-1	TRBJ1-4
CASSLGIDGKLETQYF	TRBV7-2	TRBJ2-5
CASSPAVGGVYEQYF	TRBV6-5	TRBJ2-7
CASSLGTEKREQYF	TRBV7-2	TRBJ2-7
CASSYPSPYNEQYF	TRBV6-2/TRBV6-3	TRBJ2-7
CSACPLGQLSNQPQHF	TRBV20-1	TRBJ1-5
CASSAPVTNTGELFF	TRBV2	TRBJ2-2